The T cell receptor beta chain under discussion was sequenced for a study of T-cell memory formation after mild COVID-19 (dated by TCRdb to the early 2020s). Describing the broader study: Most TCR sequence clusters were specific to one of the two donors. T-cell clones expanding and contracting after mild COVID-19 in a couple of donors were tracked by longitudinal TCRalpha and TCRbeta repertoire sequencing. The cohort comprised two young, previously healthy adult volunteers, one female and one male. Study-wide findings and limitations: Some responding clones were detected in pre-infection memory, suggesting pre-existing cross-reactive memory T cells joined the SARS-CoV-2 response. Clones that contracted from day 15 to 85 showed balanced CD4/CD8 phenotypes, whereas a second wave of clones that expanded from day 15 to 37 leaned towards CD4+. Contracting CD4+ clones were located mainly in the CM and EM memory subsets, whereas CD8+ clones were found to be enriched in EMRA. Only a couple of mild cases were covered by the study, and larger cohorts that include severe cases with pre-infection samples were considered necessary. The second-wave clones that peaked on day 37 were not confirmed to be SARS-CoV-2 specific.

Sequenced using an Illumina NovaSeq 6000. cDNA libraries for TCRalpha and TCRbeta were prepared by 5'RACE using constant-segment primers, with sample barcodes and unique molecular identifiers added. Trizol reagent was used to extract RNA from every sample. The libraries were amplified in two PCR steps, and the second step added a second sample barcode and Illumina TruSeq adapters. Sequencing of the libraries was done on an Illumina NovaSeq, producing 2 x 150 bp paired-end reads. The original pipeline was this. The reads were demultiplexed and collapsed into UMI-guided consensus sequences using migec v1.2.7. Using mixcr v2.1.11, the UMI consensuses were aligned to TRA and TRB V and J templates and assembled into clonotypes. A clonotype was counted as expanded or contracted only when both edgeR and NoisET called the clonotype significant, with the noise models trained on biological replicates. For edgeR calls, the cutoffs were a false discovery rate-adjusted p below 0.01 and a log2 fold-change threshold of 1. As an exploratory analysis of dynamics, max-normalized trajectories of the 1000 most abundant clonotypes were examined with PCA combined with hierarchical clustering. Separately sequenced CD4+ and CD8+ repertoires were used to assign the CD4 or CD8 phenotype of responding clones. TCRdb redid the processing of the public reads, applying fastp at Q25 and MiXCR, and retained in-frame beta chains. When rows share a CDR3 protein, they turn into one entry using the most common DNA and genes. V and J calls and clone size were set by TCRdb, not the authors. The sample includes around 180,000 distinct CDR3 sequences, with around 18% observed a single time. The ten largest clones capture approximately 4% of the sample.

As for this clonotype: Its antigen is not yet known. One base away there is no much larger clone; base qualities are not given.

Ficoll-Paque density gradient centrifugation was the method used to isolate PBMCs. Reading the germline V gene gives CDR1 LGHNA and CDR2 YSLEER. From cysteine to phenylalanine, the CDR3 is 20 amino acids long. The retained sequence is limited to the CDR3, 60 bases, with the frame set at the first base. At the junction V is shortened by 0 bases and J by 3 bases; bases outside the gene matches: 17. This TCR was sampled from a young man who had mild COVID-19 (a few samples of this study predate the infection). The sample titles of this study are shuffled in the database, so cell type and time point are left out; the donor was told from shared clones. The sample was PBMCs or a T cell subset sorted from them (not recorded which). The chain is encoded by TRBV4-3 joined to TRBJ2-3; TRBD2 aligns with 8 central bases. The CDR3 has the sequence CASSQDLGRGAAGGTDTQYF. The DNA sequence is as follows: TGCGCCAGCAGCCAAGATCTCGGGCGGGGGGCCGCCGGTGGTACAGATACGCAGTATTTT.